These 25 T cell receptor beta chains came from one sample sequenced in a study of shared clonotypes between healthy human individuals. Clones were sequenced by immunoSEQ multiplex PCR, and TCRdb holds only the in-frame ones, with some missing. The sample has around 610,000 clones, roughly 96% seen once. Selected positively for CCR7 and CD45RO-negative, naive CD8 cells excluded terminally differentiated effector memory CD45RA+ cells. Sequenced: naive CD8+ T cells sorted from blood. The receptors were gathered from a young woman in good health.

This chain's CDR3 is CASSLGPDPAYEQYF. Here the CDR3 DNA reads TGTGCCAGCAGTCTTGGCCCTGACCCCGCCTACGAGCAGTACTTC. The chain couples TRBV27 to TRBJ2-7, with D unclear. V was clipped by 5 bases and J by 2 bases, with 16 bases between them. The length of the CDR3 is 15 residues. CDR1 MNHEY and CDR2 SMNVEV come from the germline V gene (reference sequence).

The V and J genes are TRBV5-1 and TRBJ1-1, with D possibly matching TRBD1 (5 bases). The CDR3 runs 17 residues. With 6 bases removed from V and 4 bases from J, the gap between germline ends came to 25 bases. Germline V gene data show CDR1 as SGHRS and CDR2 as YFSETQ. In DNA form, the CDR3 reads TGCGCCAGCACCAAAGGAGTTGAGGGCAGGGTACTCACTGAAGCTTTCTTT. This sequence encodes CASTKGVEGRVLTEAFF.

This chain links TRBV28 with TRBJ1-2; 9 nucleotides line up with TRBD1. This CDR3 region has 16 residues. CDR1 is MDHEN and CDR2 is SYDVKM in the germline V gene. The V segment lost 7 bases and the J segment 3 bases; nucleotides outside the gene matches: 12. The CDR3 reads CASTKPGQGMDYGYTF. The CDR3 bases are TGTGCCAGCACGAAACCGGGACAGGGAATGGACTATGGCTACACCTTC.

The chain joins TRBV13 to TRBJ2-1; D gene ambiguous. The CDR3 runs to 15 residues. Germline CDR1 and CDR2: PRHDT and FYEKMQ (reference sequence). V gave up 1 base and J gave up 4 bases, with 11 bases separating them. As DNA, the CDR3 is TGTGCCAGCAGCTTAGTTAGGGCGGATTACAATGAGCAGTTCTTC. Amino acids: CASSLVRADYNEQFF.

The chain is built from TRBV7-8 and TRBJ2-1, with 7 nucleotides matching TRBD2. V lost 3 bases and J lost 5; bases outside the gene matches: 13. This CDR3 is built from 17 residues. Germline loops: CDR1 SGHVS, CDR2 FQNEAQ. The CDR3 is CASSLFLGGSKDNEQFF. CDR3 in DNA: TGTGCCAGCAGCTTGTTCCTGGGCGGGAGTAAGGACAATGAGCAGTTCTTC.

The chain recombines TRBV27 with TRBJ1-2, with D perhaps matching TRBD1 (6 bases). This CDR3 is built from 14 residues. Germline CDR1 reads MNHEY; CDR2 reads SMNVEV (reference sequence). Trimming shortened V by 3 bases and J by 7 bases, and 15 bases separated the two germline ends. The chain's CDR3 is CASSLGLLGGGYTF. The CDR3 DNA reads as TGTGCCAGCAGTTTGGGGCTTTTAGGGGGTGGCTACACCTTC.

The V call is TRBV7-9, the J call TRBJ2-1; TRBD1 matches at 8 bases. With 5 bases clipped from V and 2 bases from J, the junction kept 8 bases outside the gene matches. Germline CDR1 SEHNR, CDR2 FQNEAQ (reference sequence). The CDR3 totals 16 residues. CDR3 loop: CASSPRTGSTYNEQFF. CDR3 DNA: TGTGCCAGCAGCCCTCGGACAGGGTCGACCTACAATGAGCAGTTCTTC.

The chain employs TRBV2 and TRBJ1-3; a possible D gene is TRBD1 (6 bases). Germline V CDR1 and CDR2: SNHLY, FYNNEI. The length of the CDR3 is 16 residues. Trimming pared 6 bases from V and 2 bases from J, leaving 17 bases between. Here the CDR3 DNA reads TGTGCCAGCAGGACGGGACATCTTACAGCTGGAAACACCATATATTTT. This sequence encodes CASRTGHLTAGNTIYF.

The chain joins TRBV13 to TRBJ2-7; D may be TRBD2 (5 bases). The CDR3 has 14 residues. Trimming shortened V by 1 base and J by 5 bases, and 12 bases separated the two germline ends. Germline lookup yields CDR1 PRHDT and CDR2 FYEKMQ (reference sequence). The CDR3 DNA reads TGTGCCAGCAGCTTAGTTTCATCCGGGAACGAGCAGTACTTC. Translating gives CASSLVSSGNEQYF.

The gene calls are TRBV9 and TRBJ2-3; D might be TRBD1 (6 bases). The CDR3 sequence is 14 residues long. Germline values: CDR1 SGDLS, CDR2 YYNGEE. V lost 4 bases and J lost 6, with 15 bases in between. CDR3 DNA: TGTGCCAGCAGCCCCTACAGGGATTCTGATACGCAGTATTTT. Translated: CASSPYRDSDTQYF.

The chain joins TRBV20-1 to TRBJ2-1; no clear D. CDR1 and CDR2 from the germline V gene are DFQATT and SNEGSKA (reference sequence). Trimming pared 7 bases from V and 7 bases from J, leaving 8 bases between. The CDR3 consists of 10 residues. The CDR3: CSVTRNEQFF. The CDR3 nucleotides are TGCAGTGTCACGCGGAATGAGCAGTTCTTC.

In this sample, this clone turned up once. V is TRBV5-1 and J is TRBJ2-1; 11 nucleotides line up with TRBD2. CDR1 SGHRS and CDR2 YFSETQ come from the germline V gene. The CDR3 extends over 17 amino acids. V lost 0 bases, J lost 5 bases, and 7 bases stayed unmatched. The CDR3 bases are TGCGCCAGCAGCTTGGCCGGGACTAGCGGTGGGAACAATGAGCAGTTCTTC. This codes for CASSLAGTSGGNNEQFF.

The J gene is TRBJ2-5, the V gene TRBV2; TRBD2 might be the D (5 bases). This CDR3 has 15 amino acids. V was cut by 6 bases and J by 5 bases, with 19 bases left in between. CDR1 and CDR2 (germline): SNHLY, FYNNEI. For the CDR3, the DNA is TGTGCCAGCAGCGAAACGGGATTTGGGGTGGAGACCCAGTACTTC. Amino acids: CASSETGFGVETQYF. Complete variable domain (other parts from reference TRBV2 and TRBJ2-5): EPEVTQTPSHQVTQMGQEVILRCVPISNHLYFYWYRQILGQKVEFLVSFYNNEISEKSEIFDDQFSVERPDGSNFTLKIRSTKLEDSAMYFCASSETGFGVETQYFGPGTRLLVL.

The chain combines TRBV7-2 with TRBJ2-1; D is undetermined. The CDR3 is 15 amino acids. The germline gives CDR1 SGHTA, CDR2 FQGNSA. Trimming cost V 5 bases and J 0 bases, with 11 bases left between them. CDR3 nucleotide sequence: TGTGCCAGCAGCGGTTCCGAGAGCTCCTACAATGAGCAGTTCTTC. Encoded protein: CASSGSESSYNEQFF.

Comments on this clone: An end of the junction differs from the germline gene, which may be a read error. The chain recombines TRBV7-9 with TRBJ2-1; the match to TRBD2 covers 7 bases. Germline values: CDR1 SEHNR, CDR2 FQNEAQ (reference sequence). This CDR3 comprises 15 residues. For the CDR3, the DNA is TGTGCCAGCAGTTTAGGCGGGAGAGGGTTCAATGAGCAGTTCTTC. Its protein is CASSLGGRGFNEQFF.

This clone was seen a single time. The chain uses TRBV2 and TRBJ2-1; 7 nucleotides match TRBD2. The J segment lost 4 bases and the V segment lost 6 bases, leaving 9 bases of the junction unmatched. The CDR3 covers 15 residues. Germline V gene data show CDR1 as SNHLY and CDR2 as FYNNEI. CDR3 nucleotides: TGTGCCAGCAGGTCCCTAGCGGACCTATACAATGAGCAGTTCTTC. Its protein product is CASRSLADLYNEQFF.

This chain connects TRBV5-1 to TRBJ2-1, with D possibly being TRBD1 (6 bases). Per the germline V gene, CDR1 is SGHRS and CDR2 is YFSETQ. The V gene lost 0 bases and the J gene lost 5 bases, with 9 bases spanning the gap. CDR3 length equals 14 residues. Here the CDR3 reads CASSLGTANNEQFF. The CDR3 DNA reads as TGCGCCAGCAGCTTGGGGACAGCTAACAATGAGCAGTTCTTC.

This chain uses TRBV28 with TRBJ1-4; 11 bases align to TRBD1. Germline lookup yields CDR1 MDHEN and CDR2 SYDVKM. The CDR3 consists of 18 residues. Unmatched junction bases numbered 10, after V lost 7 bases and J lost 0 bases. The CDR3 bases are TGTGCCAGCATATACCGGGACAGGGGGTTTGCAACTAATGAAAAACTGTTTTTT. Translation: CASIYRDRGFATNEKLFF.

This clone turned up a few times. The chain recombines TRBV2 with TRBJ2-2; 7 bases fit TRBD1. V lost 11 bases to trimming and J lost 3 bases; unmatched junction nucleotides: 6. The CDR3 consists of 13 residues. CDR1 and CDR2 (germline): SNHLY, FYNNEI. The CDR3 DNA follows: TGTGCCTGGGACAGAGGAGACACCGGGGAGCTGTTTTTT. Its protein is CAWDRGDTGELFF.

The chain links TRBV27 to TRBJ1-5; possible D gene TRBD1, 6 bases. CDR1 and CDR2 from the germline V gene are MNHEY and SMNVEV (reference sequence). V dropped 2 bases and J dropped 7 bases, with 18 bases sitting between them. The CDR3 length is 16 residues. CDR3 sequence reads: CASSLDSTGLGQPQHF. In DNA, the CDR3 is TGTGCCAGCAGTTTAGACAGCACAGGGTTAGGACAGCCCCAGCATTTT.

The chain recombines TRBV5-4 with TRBJ1-1, with 9 bases fitting TRBD1. There are 14 residues in the CDR3. V lost 1 base to trimming and J lost 5 bases; unmatched junction nucleotides: 3. Germline values: CDR1 SGHNT, CDR2 YYREEE (reference sequence). This CDR3 is CASSLSGQGTEAFF. CDR3 nucleotide sequence: TGTGCCAGCAGCTTGTCCGGACAGGGGACTGAAGCTTTCTTT.

DNA of the CDR3: TGTGCCACCAGCAGGGGACGGACAGTTGACAATGAGCAGTTCTTC. As protein: CATSRGRTVDNEQFF. The V call is TRBV15, the J call TRBJ2-1; D is perhaps TRBD1 (6 bases). Germline V gives CDR1 LNHNV, CDR2 YYDKDF (reference sequence). The CDR3 covers 15 residues. V dropped 3 bases and J dropped 5 bases, with 14 bases sitting between them.

V and J are TRBV9 and TRBJ2-7, with unresolved D. V dropped 0 bases and J dropped 6 bases, with 7 bases sitting between them. Germline loops: CDR1 SGDLS, CDR2 YYNGEE. The CDR3 runs to 12 residues. For the CDR3, the DNA is TGTGCCAGCAGCGTAGGGCTGGGCGAGCAGTACTTC. Translated, it gives CASSVGLGEQYF.

This rearrangement joins TRBV5-1 to TRBJ2-1; 11 bases align to TRBD2. Germline V gives CDR1 SGHRS, CDR2 YFSETQ. The ends lost 2 bases at V and 7 bases at J; junction bases unmatched: 8. This CDR3 is built from 16 residues. The CDR3 region is CASSFLAGGSGNEQFF. DNA for the CDR3: TGCGCCAGCAGCTTCTTAGCGGGAGGGTCGGGGAATGAGCAGTTCTTC.

This chain uses TRBV27 with TRBJ1-5, with D possibly matching TRBD1 (6 bases). Germline loops: CDR1 MNHEY, CDR2 SMNVEV (reference sequence). Trimming removed 5 bases at V and 7 bases at J, with 18 bases between. The CDR3 runs to 15 residues. The CDR3 sequence: CASSPTPDSSQPQHF. Written as DNA, the CDR3 is TGTGCCAGCAGTCCTACCCCGGACAGTTCCCAGCCCCAGCATTTT.